The 11 T cell receptor beta chains given below trace back to one sample, sequenced in a study of shared clonotypes between healthy human individuals. Produced via immunoSEQ multiplex PCR; TCRdb's table is partial and in-frame only. The sample has about 2.4 million clones; approximately 93% are singletons. The source material was naive CD4+ T cells from PBMCs. Subset of the sample: CD45RA+ positively selected. The origin of the receptors is a man aged 18 to 29 in good health. Some clones in this sample may be carry-over from other donors' samples.

The chain recombines TRBV15 with TRBJ2-7; D remains ambiguous. CDR3 size: 15 residues. The germline V and J ends were trimmed by 1 base and 1 base, with 11 bases remaining between them. Per the germline V gene, CDR1 is LNHNV and CDR2 is YYDKDF (reference sequence). Here the CDR3 DNA reads TGTGCCACCAGCAGAGGAAGGATCGGATCCTACGAGCAGTACTTC. It specifies CATSRGRIGSYEQYF.

The chain combines TRBV29-1 with TRBJ1-5; unclear D gene. V lost 6 bases and J lost 4, with 10 bases in between. This CDR3 has 12 amino acids. Germline values: CDR1 SQVTM, CDR2 ANQGSEA. CDR3 in DNA: TGCAGCGTGTCTGAGGTGAATCAGCCCCAGCATTTT. Translated, it gives CSVSEVNQPQHF. Complete variable domain (other parts from reference TRBV29-1 and TRBJ1-5): SAVISQKPSRDICQRGTSLTIQCQVDSQVTMMFWYRQQPGQSLTLIATANQGSEATYESGFVIDKFPISRPNLTFSTLTVSNMSPEDSSIYLCSVSEVNQPQHFGDGTRLSIL.

The V call is TRBV5-8, the J call TRBJ2-7; TRBD1 agrees at 10 bases. The J segment lost 8 bases and the V segment lost 4 bases, leaving 9 bases of the junction unmatched. The CDR3 runs to 14 residues. CDR1 is SGHTS, CDR2 YDEGEE, per germline. CDR3 sequence reads: CASSQGQGPIKQYF. The CDR3 DNA sequence: TGTGCCAGCAGCCAGGGACAGGGGCCTATCAAGCAGTACTTC.

The rearrangement links TRBV7-2 to TRBJ2-6; 9 positions match TRBD1. Germline V gene lookup returns CDR1 SGHTA and CDR2 FQGNSA. This CDR3 is 18 amino acids long. J was trimmed by 1 base and V by 1 base; bases with no gene match: 5. The CDR3 is CASSLVGTGLSGANVLTF. CDR3 nucleotides: TGTGCCAGCAGCTTAGTCGGGACAGGGTTATCTGGGGCCAACGTCCTGACTTTC. The whole variable domain, filled in from reference TRBV7-2 and TRBJ2-6, reads GAGVSQSPSNKVTEKGKDVELRCDPISGHTALYWYRQSLGQGLEFLIYFQGNSAPDKSGLPSDRFSAERTGGSVSTLTIQRTQQEDSAVYLCASSLVGTGLSGANVLTFGAGSRLTVL.

As for this clone: The same CDR3 can be traced to other DNA sequences in this sample. This chain joins TRBV5-1 and TRBJ2-2, with TRBD1 identical over 7 bases. This CDR3 has 15 amino acids. V lost 0 bases, J lost 2 bases, and 1 base stayed unmatched. Per the germline V gene, CDR1 is SGHRS and CDR2 is YFSETQ. CDR3 DNA sequence: TGCGCCAGCAGCTTGGGACAGGGCAACACCGGGGAGCTGTTTTTT. Encoded protein: CASSLGQGNTGELFF.

The genes are TRBV29-1 and TRBJ1-1, with D maybe TRBD1 (6 bases). The germline gives CDR1 SQVTM, CDR2 ANQGSEA. This CDR3 is built from 16 residues. V was cut by 4 bases and J by 4 bases, with 22 bases left in between. The CDR3 coding sequence is TGCAGCGTTGTGCAGATAGCACACACAGGGCCCACTGAAGCTTTCTTT. Translation gives CSVVQIAHTGPTEAFF.

The chain carries TRBV28 and TRBJ1-4; 8 bases are shared with TRBD1. The CDR3 spans 15 residues. Trimming removed 5 bases from V and 7 bases from J; junction bases left unmatched: 9. From germline, CDR1 is MDHEN and CDR2 SYDVKM. The CDR3 here is CASSPLDRAVEKLFF. The CDR3 DNA reads TGTGCCAGCAGTCCACTGGACAGGGCTGTTGAAAAACTGTTTTTT.

In DNA form, the CDR3 reads TGTGCCACCAGCAGTTCCCAGACCAATCAGCCCCAGCATTTT. This translates into CATSSSQTNQPQHF. The chain recombines TRBV15 with TRBJ1-5; no reliable D call. This CDR3 is 14 amino acids long. The V end lost 3 bases, the J end lost 3 bases, and 9 bases lay between the germline ends. In germline, CDR1 is LNHNV, CDR2 YYDKDF (reference sequence). Drawing the rest from reference TRBV15 and TRBJ1-5, the complete variable domain is DAMVIQNPRYQVTQFGKPVTLSCSQTLNHNVMYWYQQKSSQAPKLLFHYYDKDFNNEADTPDNFQSRRPNTSFCFLDIRSPGLGDTAMYLCATSSSQTNQPQHFGDGTRLSIL.

The rearrangement uses TRBV18 and TRBJ2-7; the D is unclear. This CDR3 has 13 residues. The germline V and J ends were trimmed by 3 bases and 0 bases, with 6 bases remaining between them. Germline V gene data show CDR1 as KGHSH and CDR2 as LQKENI. Here the CDR3 reads CASSPRPSYEQYF. CDR3 in DNA: TGTGCCAGCTCACCCCGACCCTCCTACGAGCAGTACTTC.

V usage is TRBV6-1 and J usage is TRBJ1-5; D unresolved. From germline, CDR1 is MNHNS and CDR2 SASEGT. There are 14 residues in the CDR3. Trimming removed 6 bases from V and 1 base from J, with 10 bases in between. The CDR3 is CASRYRESNQPQHF. The CDR3 coding sequence is TGTGCCAGCAGGTACCGGGAAAGCAATCAGCCCCAGCATTTT.

Note on this clone: Other DNA sequences within the sample encode an identical CDR3. The genes are TRBV27 and TRBJ1-2; tentative D call: TRBD1 (5 bases). Trimming stripped 5 bases from V and 5 bases from J, with 6 bases between. The CDR3 loop spans 11 amino acids. CDR1 is MNHEY, CDR2 SMNVEV, per germline (reference sequence). This CDR3 is CASSRGYGYTF. CDR3 sequence (DNA): TGTGCCAGCAGTCGGGGGTATGGCTACACCTTC.